This T cell receptor beta chain was identified during a study of cytotoxic CD8 clonotypes in ibrutinib-treated CLL. Study information: For this cohort, patients were approximately ten relapsed/refractory and some 15 treatment-naive, while under 18 were IGHV unmutated. Outcomes included around 24 partial and 2 complete responses; after median around 65 months, 14 stayed remitted and roughly twelve progressed. Sequenced samples delivered averages of roughly 260,000 productive templates and around 100,000 productive rearrangements.

Comments on this clone: Its antigen is currently unknown.

Sequenced by immunoSEQ multiplex PCR; TCRdb stores in-frame clones only, minus some. The table has some 26,000 clones, roughly 85% seen once. General observations from the study: The clonality went up when patients responded to ibrutinib and dropped back toward baseline at progression.

The CDR3 runs 19 residues. V gave up 8 bases and J gave up 1 base, with 27 bases separating them. Germline V gene data show CDR1 as MDHEN and CDR2 as SYDVKM. The source is a human donor with chronic lymphocytic leukemia. This sample comprised PBMCs, obtained after 24 months of ibrutinib treatment. This chain joins TRBV28 and TRBJ2-4; maybe TRBD1 (6 bases). CDR3 residues: CASPPSGLTGPSAKNIQYF. The DNA for the CDR3 is TGTGCCAGCCCCCCGTCGGGCCTGACAGGACCTAGCGCCAAAAACATTCAGTACTTC.